This entry lists 20 T cell receptor beta chains sequenced from one sample in a study of blood T cell repertoires in COVID-19. The table came from immunoSEQ multiplex PCR; TCRdb's copy has only in-frame clones and leaves some out. The sample holds more than 95,000 clones, about 81% seen once. The sequenced sample was peripheral blood. The receptors originated from a man aged 55 to 70 with acute or convalescent COVID-19.

This rearrangement joins TRBV5-1 to TRBJ1-4; maybe TRBD1 (5 bases). Trimming shortened V by 0 bases and J by 5 bases, and 5 bases separated the two germline ends. CDR1 and CDR2 from the germline V gene are SGHRS and YFSETQ. The CDR3 loop spans 13 amino acids. CDR3 sequence (DNA): TGCGCCAGCAGCTTGGGGACAAATGAAAAACTGTTTTTT. The encoded protein is CASSLGTNEKLFF.

The chain is built from TRBV7-8 and TRBJ1-1, with 10 bases lining up with TRBD1. The CDR3 sequence is 16 residues long. With V trimmed by 5 bases and J by 1 base, 7 bases remained unmatched. Germline assignment: CDR1 SGHVS and CDR2 FQNEAQ. CDR3: CASSASTGGRNTEAFF. The CDR3 DNA reads as TGTGCCAGCAGCGCTTCGACAGGGGGCCGGAACACTGAAGCTTTCTTT.

This rearrangement joins TRBV4-1 to TRBJ2-5; TRBD2 might be the D (5 bases). CDR1 is MGHRA and CDR2 is YSYEKL in the germline V gene. Trimming pared 3 bases from V and 5 bases from J, leaving 19 bases between. This CDR3 has 16 amino acids. The CDR3 spells CASSHPKRNLKETQYF. CDR3 DNA: TGCGCCAGCAGCCACCCTAAGCGGAACTTAAAGGAGACCCAGTACTTC.

About this clone: This probably arose from a read error, given a far larger clone one base away. The chain recombines TRBV5-4 with TRBJ1-3; no definite D call. Germline V gene data show CDR1 as SGHNT and CDR2 as YYREEE (reference sequence). CDR3 size: 14 residues. V was shortened by 0 bases and J by 0 bases, with 4 bases between the two germline ends. In DNA, the CDR3 is TGTGCCAGCAGCTTGGACATCTCTGGAAACACCATATATTTT. It is translated as CASSLDISGNTIYF.

The chain employs TRBV6-5 and TRBJ2-1; tentatively, D is TRBD1 (6 bases). Germline V CDR1 and CDR2: MNHEY, SVGAGI. The CDR3 spans 15 residues. With 5 bases removed from V and 0 bases from J, the gap between germline ends came to 11 bases. CDR3: CASSPTGSSYNEQFF. The CDR3 DNA is TGTGCCAGCAGTCCAACAGGGAGCTCCTACAATGAGCAGTTCTTC.

This clone has more than one count but fewer than ten. The CDR3 sequence is CASSQDVVSSGNTIYF. CDR3 nucleotide sequence: TGCGCCAGCAGCCAAGATGTCGTGAGCTCTGGAAACACCATATATTTT. J is TRBJ1-3 and V is TRBV4-1; D ambiguous. The V gene lost 0 bases and the J gene lost 0 bases, with 9 bases spanning the gap. The CDR3 spans 16 residues. The germline gives CDR1 MGHRA, CDR2 YSYEKL.

V usage is TRBV19 and J usage is TRBJ2-3, with D perhaps TRBD2 (5 bases). Germline CDR1 reads LNHDA; CDR2 reads SQIVND (reference sequence). Trimming cost V 6 bases and J 2 bases, with 9 bases left between them. The CDR3 has 13 residues. The CDR3 sequence: CASRTRSTDTQYF. CDR3 DNA: TGTGCCAGTAGAACTAGATCCACAGATACGCAGTATTTT.

The rearrangement joins TRBV9 to TRBJ2-7; no clear D. The ends were cut back, 0 bases at V and 6 bases at J, with 13 bases in the middle. From germline, CDR1 is SGDLS and CDR2 YYNGEE. There are 14 residues in the CDR3. The CDR3 sequence is CASSVGAISGEQYV. Here the CDR3 DNA reads TGTGCCAGCAGCGTAGGCGCGATTTCGGGCGAGCAGTACGTC.

This clone was counted at least ten times. The V gene is TRBV13, the J gene TRBJ2-5, with 10 bases that match TRBD1. With 4 bases clipped from V and 7 bases from J, the junction kept 12 bases outside the gene matches. Germline V CDR1 and CDR2: PRHDT, FYEKMQ (reference sequence). This CDR3 region has 16 residues. The CDR3 reads CASSSSFGTGDGTQYF. The CDR3 DNA sequence: TGTGCCAGCAGCTCCTCCTTCGGGACAGGGGATGGGACCCAGTACTTC.

This chain joins TRBV2 and TRBJ2-1; 7 bases map to TRBD1. Germline V CDR1 and CDR2: SNHLY, FYNNEI. V was clipped by 0 bases and J by 6 bases; unmatched bases: 5. CDR3 size: 15 residues. CDR3 coding DNA: TGTGCCAGCAGTGAAGCAGGGGGCGAGGGCAATGAGCAGTTCTTC. This encodes CASSEAGGEGNEQFF.

The rearrangement links TRBV6-2 or TRBV6-3 to TRBJ1-1, with D perhaps TRBD1 (5 bases). The CDR3 has 14 residues. V was shortened by 2 bases and J by 7 bases, with 14 bases between the two germline ends. Looked up from germline, CDR1 is MNHEY and CDR2 is SVGEGT. CDR3 protein: CASSYPQGENEAFF. Written as DNA, the CDR3 is TGTGCCAGCAGTTACCCCCAGGGTGAAAATGAAGCTTTCTTT.

This chain links TRBV18 with TRBJ1-1, with 9 bases lining up with TRBD1. This CDR3 region has 16 residues. The J segment lost 1 base and the V segment lost 5 bases, leaving 8 bases of the junction unmatched. Germline CDR1 KGHSH, CDR2 LQKENI. In DNA, the CDR3 is TGTGCCAGCTCAGGTCGACAGGGGGACGGGAACACTGAAGCTTTCTTT. Its translation: CASSGRQGDGNTEAFF.

J is TRBJ2-1 and V is TRBV20-1; TRBD1 is a possible D gene (6 bases). This CDR3 spans 11 amino acids. Trimming took off 6 bases at V and 8 bases at J, with 11 bases between the two ends. Germline CDR1 DFQATT, CDR2 SNEGSKA (reference sequence). Here the CDR3 DNA reads TGCAGTGCCAACAGGGTGGATGAGCAGTTCTTC. This encodes CSANRVDEQFF.

This chain connects TRBV18 to TRBJ2-5; tentative D call: TRBD1 (5 bases). CDR1 is KGHSH and CDR2 is LQKENI in the germline V gene. This CDR3 contains 15 residues. V was trimmed by 1 base and J by 1 base, leaving 10 bases between them. CDR3 nucleotides: TGTGCCAGCTCACCACAGGGGATGGGCCAAGAGACCCAGTACTTC. Its translation is CASSPQGMGQETQYF.

This chain joins TRBV4-1 and TRBJ2-2; 12 nucleotides match TRBD1. The germline gives CDR1 MGHRA, CDR2 YSYEKL. The V segment lost 6 bases and the J segment 8 bases; nucleotides outside the gene matches: 7. The CDR3 has 15 amino acids. For the CDR3, the DNA is TGCGCCAGCAGTCCGGGACAGGGGGCTTCAGGGGAGCTGTTTTTT. Translating gives CASSPGQGASGELFF.

This clone is a singleton in its sample. The CDR3 loop is CASSDQETLNYGYTF. For the CDR3, the DNA is TGTGCCAGCAGTGACCAAGAGACACTTAACTATGGCTACACCTTC. The chain joins TRBV6-1 to TRBJ1-2; D unresolved. With 3 bases removed from V and 1 base from J, the gap between germline ends came to 12 bases. Looked up from germline, CDR1 is MNHNS and CDR2 is SASEGT. The CDR3 loop spans 15 amino acids.

The chain recombines TRBV27 with TRBJ2-1; TRBD2 is a possible D gene (6 bases). Per germline, CDR1 MNHEY and CDR2 SMNVEV (reference sequence). There are 16 residues in the CDR3. V was pared by 4 bases and J by 7 bases, with 20 bases between. The CDR3 nucleotides read TGTGCCAGCAGTTGGGTTAGCGGTGACGGGATTAATGAGCAGTTCTTC. Its protein product is CASSWVSGDGINEQFF.

A single count supports this clone. The CDR3 spells CASSFLAGWETQYF. Written as DNA, the CDR3 is TGTGCCAGCAGCTTTCTAGCGGGATGGGAGACCCAGTACTTC. This sequence joins TRBV5-6 and TRBJ2-5, with 9 bases lining up with TRBD2. Germline CDR1 reads SGHDT; CDR2 reads YYEEEE. V was clipped by 2 bases and J by 5 bases; unmatched bases: 4. The CDR3 totals 14 residues.

The CDR3 nucleotides are TGTGCCAGCAGCTCGGGGGGACTTAACTATGGCTACACCTTC. It encodes CASSSGGLNYGYTF. V gene TRBV21-1 combines with J gene TRBJ1-2. TRBV21-1 is a pseudogene. CDR3 length: 14 residues.

This clone was seen a few times. The chain couples TRBV29-1 to TRBJ2-1, with TRBD2 as a possible D gene (6 bases). Germline V gives CDR1 SQVTM, CDR2 ANQGSEA. CDR3 length: 12 amino acids. Trimming took off 8 bases at V and 4 bases at J, with 12 bases between the two ends. The CDR3 nucleotides read TGCAGCTACACTCTAGCGTACAATGAGCAGTTCTTC. Translating gives CSYTLAYNEQFF.